This TCR beta chain was identified during a study of blood T cell repertoires in COVID-19. Turning to the study itself: The United States, Italy and Spain were the sources of the acute and convalescent COVID-19 samples. Sources were T cells, B-cell-depleted T cells, or PBMCs; the material itself was cDNA or gDNA.

Original handling: Amplification of reference gene primers provided the estimated nucleated cell counts. TCRdb keeps only in-frame clones here, not all; method: immunoSEQ multiplex PCR. D and trimming were read from the DNA, whereas the V and J calls and clone size are those reported in that table. The profile covers 150,000 to 200,000 clones, with 60% to 85% appearing a single time and around 8.1% taken by the ten largest. The CDR3 contains 16 residues. Germline assignment: CDR1 PRHDT and CDR2 FYEKMQ (reference sequence). After removal of 5 bases from V and 5 bases from J, the junction contained 3 bases not matched to a gene.

The V and J genes are TRBV13 and TRBJ2-2, with 15 bases fitting TRBD2. The receptor was derived from a man between 60 and 75 years old with acute or convalescent COVID-19. The sequenced sample consisted of peripheral blood. CDR3 DNA: TGTGCCAGCAGCCTGGGGACTAGCGGGGGGACCGGGGAGCTGTTTTTT. It yields the protein CASSLGTSGGTGELFF.